The 15 T cell receptor beta chains reported below all come from one sample, sequenced in a study of shared clonotypes between healthy human individuals. The protocol was immunoSEQ multiplex PCR, while the TCRdb copy is restricted to in-frame clones and leaves out a portion. Among under 1,100,000 clones, 70% to 80% were seen once, and the ten largest hold 0.5% to 0.65%. Material for sequencing was memory CD4+ T cells from PBMCs. The subset is: CD45RA-negative fraction. The receptors shown here come from a man younger than 30 in good health. Some clones in this sample may be carry-over from other donors' samples.

J is TRBJ2-2 and V is TRBV5-1; 7 nucleotides agree with TRBD2. V trimming: 2 bases; J trimming: 7 bases; junction bases outside the gene matches: 2. The CDR3 has 13 residues. Per germline, CDR1 SGHRS and CDR2 YFSETQ. This chain's CDR3 is CASSFREGGELFF. CDR3 bases: TGCGCCAGCAGCTTCAGGGAGGGCGGGGAGCTGTTTTTT.

The chain is built from TRBV28 and TRBJ2-7; D is unclear. V was pared by 7 bases and J by 6 bases, with 13 bases between. Germline values: CDR1 MDHEN, CDR2 SYDVKM. There are 12 residues in the CDR3. The CDR3 reads CASNVNGVEQYF. The CDR3, as DNA: TGTGCCAGCAACGTCAATGGGGTCGAGCAGTACTTC.

V gene TRBV28 combines with J gene TRBJ1-2; 8 bases line up with TRBD1. Losses at the gene ends were 9 bases for V and 4 bases for J; bases not matched to a gene: 7. The CDR3 has 13 residues. Looked up from germline, CDR1 is MDHEN and CDR2 is SYDVKM. DNA of the CDR3: TGTGCCAGTGGACAGGGAGTTAGCTATGGCTACACCTTC. It encodes CASGQGVSYGYTF.

The chain couples TRBV25-1 to TRBJ1-5; D might be TRBD1 (5 bases). Per germline, CDR1 MGHDK and CDR2 SYGVNS. This CDR3 region has 18 residues. Between the trimmed V and J ends, which lost 8 bases and 0 bases, there was a span of 23 bases. CDR3 loop: CASSRGPGGGISNQPQHF. CDR3 sequence (DNA): TGTGCCAGCTCCCGAGGCCCCGGGGGGGGGATTAGCAATCAGCCCCAGCATTTT. Looking up the rest from reference TRBV25-1 and TRBJ1-5 gives the full variable domain: EADIYQTPRYLVIGTGKKITLECSQTMGHDKMYWYQQDPGMELHLIHYSYGVNSTEKGDLSSESTVSRIRTEHFPLTLESARPSHTSQYLCASSRGPGGGISNQPQHFGDGTRLSIL.

This clone was found many times. The chain couples TRBV28 to TRBJ1-5; the match to TRBD1 covers 10 bases. J was trimmed by 7 bases and V by 4 bases; bases with no gene match: 4. The CDR3 length is 14 residues. Germline-derived CDR1 and CDR2 are MDHEN and SYDVKM. The CDR3 is CASSSGTGAQPQHF. The CDR3 coding sequence is TGTGCCAGCAGTTCCGGGACAGGGGCGCAGCCCCAGCATTTT.

This clone was picked up one time. This sequence joins TRBV2 and TRBJ2-3, with D unclear. V shed 5 bases and J shed 2 bases, with 11 bases lying between them. Germline assignment: CDR1 SNHLY and CDR2 FYNNEI. The CDR3 spans 14 residues. CDR3 protein: CASSNNYITDTQYF. Here the CDR3 DNA reads TGTGCCAGCAGTAACAACTATATCACAGATACGCAGTATTTT.

The V call is TRBV7-3, the J call TRBJ2-3, with D unclear. Germline lookup yields CDR1 SGHTA and CDR2 FQGTGA. The CDR3 loop spans 16 amino acids. Trimming stripped 5 bases from V and 0 bases from J, with 15 bases between. The CDR3 sequence: CASSAYDSSSTDTQYF. The DNA of the CDR3 is TGTGCCAGCAGCGCGTACGACTCCTCTAGCACAGATACGCAGTATTTT.

The rearrangement uses TRBV15 and TRBJ2-1, with 9 positions matching TRBD2. The CDR3 spans 14 residues. In germline, CDR1 is LNHNV, CDR2 YYDKDF (reference sequence). The V and J ends lost 3 bases and 10 bases, in that order; junction bases with no gene match: 7. CDR3 bases: TGTGCCACCAGCAGGGCAGGACTAGCGTACGAGCAGTTCTTC. This sequence encodes CATSRAGLAYEQFF.

V and J are TRBV18 and TRBJ2-7, with a possible D match to TRBD2 (6 bases). The CDR3 sequence is 13 residues long. The germline gives CDR1 KGHSH, CDR2 LQKENI. V lost 2 bases to trimming and J lost 6 bases, with 11 bases between them. The CDR3 region is CASSPAGRAEQYF. The CDR3 DNA follows: TGTGCCAGCTCACCAGCGGGGCGTGCCGAGCAGTACTTC.

This rearrangement joins TRBV15 to TRBJ2-5; D might be TRBD1 (6 bases). The V and J ends lost 0 bases and 5 bases respectively, with 19 bases between them. This CDR3 spans 17 amino acids. Germline CDR1 and CDR2: LNHNV and YYDKDF (reference sequence). This chain's CDR3 is CATSRDRGQGIRETQYF. The CDR3, as DNA: TGTGCCACCAGCAGAGATCGGGGTCAGGGGATCCGGGAGACCCAGTACTTC.

The chain employs TRBV5-1 and TRBJ2-1; tentative D call: TRBD2 (5 bases). The CDR3 length is 13 residues. Between the trimmed V and J ends, which lost 0 bases and 10 bases, there was a span of 11 bases. From germline, CDR1 is SGHRS and CDR2 YFSETQ. CDR3 protein: CASSLDNGMEQFF. In DNA form, the CDR3 reads TGCGCCAGCAGCTTGGACAACGGGATGGAGCAGTTCTTC.

V usage is TRBV28 and J usage is TRBJ2-5; 9 bases agree with TRBD2. The germline V gene has CDR1 MDHEN and CDR2 SYDVKM. The CDR3 runs 12 residues. With V trimmed by 7 bases and J by 4 bases, 1 base remained unmatched. This CDR3 is CASKTSGETQYF. The DNA for the CDR3 is TGTGCCAGCAAGACTAGCGGAGAGACCCAGTACTTC.

This sequence joins TRBV7-9 and TRBJ2-5; TRBD2 matches at 8 bases. The CDR3 has 15 amino acids. Germline values: CDR1 SEHNR, CDR2 FQNEAQ (reference sequence). Losses at the gene ends were 6 bases for V and 2 bases for J; bases not matched to a gene: 8. The CDR3 is CASSPRGGWQETQYF. The CDR3 DNA reads as TGTGCCAGCAGTCCACGGGGGGGTTGGCAAGAGACCCAGTACTTC.

This chain uses TRBV7-3 with TRBJ2-1; a possible D gene is TRBD2 (6 bases). The germline gives CDR1 SGHTA, CDR2 FQGTGA. Trimming stripped 0 bases from V and 7 bases from J, with 19 bases between. The CDR3 loop spans 17 amino acids. CDR3: CASSLTFGGDAGNEQFF. DNA of the CDR3: TGTGCCAGCAGCTTAACGTTCGGCGGGGACGCCGGTAATGAGCAGTTCTTC.

The chain uses TRBV28 and TRBJ2-2; 9 nucleotides agree with TRBD1. Germline assignment: CDR1 MDHEN and CDR2 SYDVKM. V shed 6 bases and J 6 bases; nucleotides not matched to a gene: 11. This CDR3 has 16 residues. DNA of the CDR3: TGTGCCAGCAGCGCCCCCGGGACAGGGCTCGCCGGGGAGCTGTTTTTT. As protein: CASSAPGTGLAGELFF. The full variable domain, completed using reference TRBV28 and TRBJ2-2, is DVKVTQSSRYLVKRTGEKVFLECVQDMDHENMFWYRQDPGLGLRLIYFSYDVKMKEKGDIPEGYSVSREKKERFSLILESASTNQTSMYLCASSAPGTGLAGELFFGEGSRLTVL.